The 14 T cell receptor beta chains in this list originate from one sample, sequenced in a study of OX40 agonist ivuxolimab in advanced cancers. Generated by immunoSEQ multiplex PCR, the TCRdb table keeps only in-frame clones and is missing some. The profile covers approximately 99,000 clones, with approximately 95% appearing a single time and just over 2% taken by the ten largest. Sequences were derived from CD4+ or CD8+ T cells sorted from blood, sampled in a trial of the OX40 agonist ivuxolimab. These receptors were taken from an adult with an advanced solid tumor such as melanoma, head and neck, liver or kidney cancer.

This clone was detected only a few times. The V call is TRBV13, the J call TRBJ1-1; D ambiguous. This CDR3 spans 12 amino acids. V shed 3 bases and J shed 7 bases, with 9 bases lying between them. Germline V lookup: CDR1 PRHDT, CDR2 FYEKMQ (reference sequence). The CDR3 sequence is CASSFSSIEAFF. CDR3 in DNA: TGTGCCAGCAGCTTCAGTTCGATTGAAGCTTTCTTT.

The V call is TRBV4-2, the J call TRBJ2-1; the D is unclear. Trimming took 2 bases from V and 13 from J, leaving 21 bases between them. The CDR3 length is 15 residues. The germline CDR1 and CDR2 sequences are LGHNA and YNFKEQ. CDR3 DNA: TGTGCCAGCAGCCAACACTTCCAGCTGGGATTTGATCAGTTCTTC. Translating it yields CASSQHFQLGFDQFF.

This clone was seen a few times. V is TRBV11-2 and J is TRBJ2-7, with D perhaps being TRBD1 or TRBD2 (5 bases each). In germline, CDR1 is SGHAT, CDR2 FQNNGV. The CDR3 length is 15 residues. V gave up 3 bases and J gave up 4 bases, with 16 bases separating them. The CDR3 bases are TGTGCCAGCAGCTTCGGGGCTGGTTCAGGTTACGAGCAGTACTTC. Amino acids: CASSFGAGSGYEQYF.

The chain combines TRBV19 with TRBJ2-7; unclear D gene. The V end lost 5 bases, the J end lost 0 bases, and 14 bases lay between the germline ends. The CDR3 runs 15 residues. Germline V CDR1 and CDR2: LNHDA, SQIVND (reference sequence). The CDR3 DNA sequence: TGTGCCAGTAGTTCGAACATCGAGAGCTCCTACGAGCAGTACTTC. As protein: CASSSNIESSYEQYF.

V usage is TRBV19 and J usage is TRBJ2-7; 9 positions agree with TRBD2. V lost 3 bases and J lost 2; bases outside the gene matches: 2. CDR3 length: 14 amino acids. Germline V CDR1 and CDR2: LNHDA, SQIVND (reference sequence). The CDR3 region has the DNA TGTGCCAGTAGTATGGCTAGCGGGGCCTACGAGCAGTACTTC. It translates to CASSMASGAYEQYF. The variable domain in full, with the rest retrieved from reference TRBV19 and TRBJ2-7, is DGGITQSPKYLFRKEGQNVTLSCEQNLNHDAMYWYRQDPGQGLRLIYYSQIVNDFQKGDIAEGYSVSREKKESFPLTVTSAQKNPTAFYLCASSMASGAYEQYFGPGTRLTVT.

This clone showed up just once. The chain combines TRBV9 with TRBJ1-6, with a tentative D call TRBD1 (5 bases). The germline V and J ends were trimmed by 1 base and 9 bases, with 5 bases remaining between them. This CDR3 region has 12 residues. Per germline, CDR1 SGDLS and CDR2 YYNGEE. This CDR3 is CASSVQGSPLHF. CDR3 DNA: TGTGCCAGCAGCGTACAGGGTTCACCCCTCCACTTT. The whole variable domain, filled in from reference TRBV9 and TRBJ1-6, reads DSGVTQTPKHLITATGQRVTLRCSPRSGDLSVYWYQQSLDQGLQFLIQYYNGEERAKGNILERFSAQQFPDLHSELNLSSLELGDSALYFCASSVQGSPLHFGNGTRLTVT.

This chain connects TRBV5-6 to TRBJ2-1, with TRBD2 matching over 7 bases. The CDR3 is 16 amino acids. Germline CDR1 reads SGHDT; CDR2 reads YYEEEE. Trimming removed 4 bases from V and 0 bases from J; junction bases left unmatched: 7. The CDR3 nucleotides are TGTGCCAGCAGCCCATTAAGCGGGACCTCCTACAATGAGCAGTTCTTC. Amino acid sequence: CASSPLSGTSYNEQFF. The whole variable domain, remainder taken from reference TRBV5-6 and TRBJ2-1, is DAGVTQSPTHLIKTRGQQVTLRCSPKSGHDTVSWYQQALGQGPQFIFQYYEEEERQRGNFPDRFSGHQFPNYSSELNVNALLLGDSALYLCASSPLSGTSYNEQFFGPGTRLTVL.

The chain recombines TRBV5-4 with TRBJ2-7, with D unclear. CDR1 is SGHNT, CDR2 YYREEE, per germline (reference sequence). V was shortened by 3 bases and J by 2 bases, with 21 bases between the two germline ends. The CDR3 contains 17 residues. In nucleotides, the CDR3 is TGTGCCAGCAGCTCGCTTTGGTCGGAAGACGGGCCCTACGAGCAGTACTTC. Its protein product is CASSSLWSEDGPYEQYF.

The V call is TRBV5-6, the J call TRBJ1-2; 8 nucleotides align to TRBD1. This CDR3 contains 12 residues. V dropped 8 bases and J dropped 2; count of bases not matched to a gene: 2. CDR1 and CDR2 (germline): SGHDT, YYEEEE. The CDR3 here is CASRTGNYGYTF. DNA for the CDR3: TGTGCCAGTCGGACAGGGAACTATGGCTACACCTTC. Complete variable domain (other parts from reference TRBV5-6 and TRBJ1-2): DAGVTQSPTHLIKTRGQQVTLRCSPKSGHDTVSWYQQALGQGPQFIFQYYEEEERQRGNFPDRFSGHQFPNYSSELNVNALLLGDSALYLCASRTGNYGYTFGSGTRLTVV.

This chain connects TRBV7-9 to TRBJ1-1; D not resolved. V lost 1 base, J lost 1 base, and 4 bases lay in between. The CDR3 has 13 residues. Germline loops: CDR1 SEHNR, CDR2 FQNEAQ (reference sequence). The CDR3 DNA follows: TGTGCCAGCAGCTTAGAGGGGAACACTGAAGCTTTCTTT. Protein product: CASSLEGNTEAFF.

V usage is TRBV28 and J usage is TRBJ1-4, with D perhaps TRBD1 (5 bases). V was cut by 8 bases and J by 7 bases, with 20 bases left in between. The CDR3 totals 15 residues. The germline gives CDR1 MDHEN, CDR2 SYDVKM. The CDR3 protein is CASSPSPGRGEKLFF. Written as DNA, the CDR3 is TGTGCCAGCTCCCCTAGTCCAGGGAGAGGTGAAAAACTGTTTTTT.

The chain has TRBV28 and TRBJ2-3, with 7 bases matching TRBD1. This CDR3 has 14 residues. CDR1 and CDR2 (germline): MDHEN, SYDVKM. V lost 6 bases and J lost 5; bases outside the gene matches: 8. The DNA for the CDR3 is TGTGCCAGCAGCAACCCGACAGGGCTAGATACGCAGTATTTT. Translation gives CASSNPTGLDTQYF.

The V gene is TRBV4-3, the J gene TRBJ2-5, with D perhaps TRBD2 (6 bases). V shed 0 bases and J shed 3 bases, with 8 bases lying between them. This CDR3 is 14 amino acids long. Germline V CDR1 and CDR2: LGHNA, YSLEER. The CDR3 region has the DNA TGCGCCAGCAGCCAAGAGAAGCGGGAAGAGACCCAGTACTTC. Protein: CASSQEKREETQYF.

The chain is built from TRBV29-1 and TRBJ2-1; D uncertain. The CDR3 sequence is 13 residues long. Germline CDR1 reads SQVTM; CDR2 reads ANQGSEA. V lost 7 bases and J 0 bases, leaving 10 bases between the germline ends. The CDR3 DNA follows: TGCAGCGACGAAAGTAGCTCCTACAATGAGCAGTTCTTC. Its protein product is CSDESSSYNEQFF.